This T cell receptor beta chain was captured by sequencing in a study of cytomegalovirus exposure and HLA in healthy donors. Clones were sequenced by immunoSEQ multiplex PCR, and TCRdb holds only the in-frame ones, with some missing. The sample gives 100,000 to 150,000 clones, about 87% of which show up once; less than 2% is in the top ten. CDR1 is LGHNA and CDR2 is YSLEER in the germline V gene. V was pared by 4 bases and J by 1 base, with 10 bases between. The CDR3 is made up of 14 amino acids. Sequencing was carried out using PBMCs. The source is a man younger than 35 in good health and CMV-seronegative. This rearrangement joins TRBV4-3 to TRBJ1-1; maybe TRBD1 (5 bases). CDR3 loop: CASSRNTGNTEAFF. CDR3 bases: TGCGCCAGCAGCCGGAATACAGGGAACACTGAAGCTTTCTTT.